This is a list of T cell receptor beta chains from one sample in a study of CD8+ T cells in alopecia areata. Assay: immunoSEQ multiplex PCR; the TCRdb copy retains only in-frame clones and omits some. The sample records 170,000 or so clones, more than 60% being singletons. The specimen was CD4+ T cells sorted from blood, collected at week 0. These receptors all stem from a human donor with alopecia areata. Both conserved end residues are part of each CDR3. D genes are given only for firm matches. The size entry is marked missing in some rows and otherwise reads once, few, many or a size class.

len	v_gene	abundance	d_gene	j_gene	CDR3nt	CDR3aa
13	TRBV14	.	.	TRBJ1-6	TGTGCCAGCAGCCCTCGTATCAATTCACCCCTCCACTTT	CASSPRINSPLHF
13	TRBV14	.	.	TRBJ2-7	TGTGCCAGCAGCCAAAACAGGGTAGGCGAGCAGTACTTC	CASSQNRVGEQYF
14	TRBV6-6	.	.	TRBJ1-2	TGTGCCAGCAGTTCGGGACCTCGACTCGATGGCTACACCTTC	CASSSGPRLDGYTF
15	TRBV5-1	.	.	TRBJ1-2	TGCGCCAGCAGCTTGGGGGACCCTCTTAACTATGGCTACACCTTC	CASSLGDPLNYGYTF
15	TRBV29-1	.	TRBD1	TRBJ2-6	TGCAGCGTAAAATCGACAGGGCCTGGGGCCAACGTCCTGACTTTC	CSVKSTGPGANVLTF
15	TRBV14	.	.	TRBJ2-7	TGTGCCAGCAGCCAAGATCTTGAGGGGGACTACGAGCAGTACTTC	CASSQDLEGDYEQYF
18	TRBV10-2	.	TRBD1	TRBJ1-5	TGCGCCAGCAGTGACTTACCAGAGACAGGGTATGAAAATCAGCCCCAGCATTTT	CASSDLPETGYENQPQHF
14	TRBV30	.	.	TRBJ2-3	TGTGCCTGGAGTGTACGGCGACTCACAGATACGCAGTATTTT	CAWSVRRLTDTQYF
14	TRBV5-1	.	TRBD2	TRBJ2-7	TGCGCCAGCAGCTTGTGGGAGGGAGCCTACGAGCAGTACTTC	CASSLWEGAYEQYF
15	TRBV5-1	few	.	TRBJ2-2	TGCGCCAGCAGCTTAACCCTTCGGAACACCGGGGAGCTGTTTTTT	CASSLTLRNTGELFF
15	TRBV5-6	.	.	TRBJ2-3	TGTGCCAGCAGCTTGGTACAGTTCATTCACGATACGCAGTATTTT	CASSLVQFIHDTQYF
11	TRBV30	.	.	TRBJ2-2	TGTGCCTGGAACCGTGCCGGGGAGCTGTTTTTT	CAWNRAGELFF
16	TRBV4-3	.	TRBD2	TRBJ2-3	TGCGCCAGCAGCCAAGATCGTGTAGCGGGGACAGATACGCAGTATTTT	CASSQDRVAGTDTQYF
16	TRBV9	.	.	TRBJ2-3	TGTGCCAGCAGCCTGAGATCAGTGGGCAACACAGATACGCAGTATTTT	CASSLRSVGNTDTQYF
11	TRBV30	.	.	TRBJ1-1	TGTGCCTGGAGTAGAAACACTGAAGCTTTCTTT	CAWSRNTEAFF
15	TRBV25-1	few	.	TRBJ2-3	TGTGCCAGCAGTGAATCGCTACGGGGCGCAGATACGCAGTATTTT	CASSESLRGADTQYF
14	TRBV29-1	.	TRBD1	TRBJ1-1	TGCAGCGCCGAACAGGGGATGGCTGGCTCTGAAGCTTTCTTT	CSAEQGMAGSEAFF
16	TRBV6-1	.	TRBD2	TRBJ2-1	TGTGCCAGCAGTGGGACTAGCGGGGGATCTTACAATGAGCAGTTCTTC	CASSGTSGGSYNEQFF
16	TRBV27	.	.	TRBJ2-6	TGTGCCAGCAGAGTGATGTCTGGGGCTGGGGCCAACGTCCTGACTTTC	CASRVMSGAGANVLTF
13	TRBV29-1	.	TRBD1	TRBJ1-2	TGCAGCGTTGGCTTAGGGGGCGGCTATGGCTACACCTTC	CSVGLGGGYGYTF
14	TRBV7-6	.	.	TRBJ2-3	TGTGCCAGCAGCCTCGGGATCAACACAGATACGCAGTATTTT	CASSLGINTDTQYF
12	TRBV30	.	TRBD1	TRBJ2-7	TGTGCCTGGAGTTCAGGGGGCTACGAGCAGTACTTC	CAWSSGGYEQYF
16	TRBV7-2	few	.	TRBJ2-7	TGTGCCAGCAGCTTAGCGCTTGTAGGGGACTCCTACGAGCAGTACTTC	CASSLALVGDSYEQYF
15	TRBV30	.	TRBD1	TRBJ1-2	TGTGCCTGGAGTAGAGGGACAGGGCCCAACTATGGCTACACCTTC	CAWSRGTGPNYGYTF
12	TRBV30	.	.	TRBJ1-4	TGTGCCTGGAGTCCGACCAAAGAAAAACTGTTTTTT	CAWSPTKEKLFF
14	TRBV6-5	few	.	TRBJ2-1	TGTGCCACTAATAGGGGGGGGCCGGGCAATGAGCAGTTCTTC	CATNRGGPGNEQFF
13	TRBV15	.	.	TRBJ1-6	TGTGCCACCAGCAGCGCTCGGGTGGCACCCCTCCACTTT	CATSSARVAPLHF
10	TRBV2	.	.	TRBJ1-6	TGTGCCAGCAGGGGGTCACCCCTCCACTTT	CASRGSPLHF
13	TRBV9	.	.	TRBJ2-7	TGTGCCAGCAGCGCAGATTACAGCGACGAGCAGTACTTC	CASSADYSDEQYF
14	TRBV29-1	few	.	TRBJ1-6	TGCAGCGTTTCAGCCGGGACCCATAATTCACCCCTCCACTTT	CSVSAGTHNSPLHF
17	TRBV30	few	.	TRBJ2-1	TGTGCCTGGAGTGCCGTATCCCAAGTCTGGGACTACAATGAGCAGTTCTTC	CAWSAVSQVWDYNEQFF
13	TRBV29-1	.	.	TRBJ2-7	TGCAGCGGAGCACAGGGTCCCACCTACGAGCAGTACTTC	CSGAQGPTYEQYF
14	TRBV29-1	.	.	TRBJ2-1	TGCAGCGTTGAGTCCCCAGGGGCTATCGATGAGCAGTTCTTC	CSVESPGAIDEQFF
15	TRBV14	many	TRBD1	TRBJ1-4	TGTGCCAGCAGGCAATCCGGGACAGGGTCCGAAAAACTGTTTTTT	CASRQSGTGSEKLFF
13	TRBV29-1	few	.	TRBJ2-3	TGCAGCGTTGATGGCGGTGGGACAGATACGCAGTATTTT	CSVDGGGTDTQYF
13	TRBV29-1	.	.	TRBJ2-3	TGCAGCCATCAACCCACAAGCACAGATACGCAGTATTTT	CSHQPTSTDTQYF
13	TRBV7-2	.	.	TRBJ2-5	TGTGCCAGCAGCTTACAAGGGGAAGAGACCCAGTACTTC	CASSLQGEETQYF
13	TRBV4-3	.	TRBD2	TRBJ2-7	TGCGCCAGCAGCCCTGGGGGGGTAGGCGAGCAGTACTTC	CASSPGGVGEQYF
17	TRBV4-1	.	TRBD1	TRBJ1-1	TGCGCCAGCAGCCCGCACCGTATCGGGACAGGAGGAACTGAAGCTTTCTTT	CASSPHRIGTGGTEAFF
13	TRBV14	.	.	TRBJ1-1	TGTGCCAGCAGCCGTCAGGGTGGCACTGAAGCTTTCTTT	CASSRQGGTEAFF
12	TRBV30	.	.	TRBJ1-2	TGTGCCTGGGACCGACAAGACTATGGCTACACCTTC	CAWDRQDYGYTF
13	TRBV11-2	.	.	TRBJ1-1	TGTGCCAGCAGCTTAGATCTCAGGGCTGAAGCTTTCTTT	CASSLDLRAEAFF
15	TRBV15	.	TRBD1	TRBJ1-2	TGTGCCACCAGCGGGCCGAACCGGGACAGCAGAGGCTACACCTTC	CATSGPNRDSRGYTF
14	TRBV30	.	.	TRBJ1-2	TGTGCCTGGAGTTATGGCCTTGAGGGCTATGGCTACACCTTC	CAWSYGLEGYGYTF
15	TRBV5-6	.	TRBD2	TRBJ2-7	TGTGCCAGCACCAGGACTAGCGGGCGGCCCTACGAGCAGTACTTC	CASTRTSGRPYEQYF
10	TRBV7-6	.	.	TRBJ2-3	TGTGCCTCGGGCACAGATACGCAGTATTTT	CASGTDTQYF
15	TRBV6-5	.	.	TRBJ1-2	TGTGCCAGCAGTCCACGGGGCTTTTTTAACTATGGCTACACCTTC	CASSPRGFFNYGYTF
13	TRBV27	.	TRBD2	TRBJ2-3	TGTGCCAGCAGGACTAGCGGCACAGATACGCAGTATTTT	CASRTSGTDTQYF
9	TRBV29-1	.	.	TRBJ1-1	TGCAGCGTTGACACCCAAGCTTTCTTT	CSVDTQAFF
14	TRBV30	.	TRBD1	TRBJ1-2	TGTGCCTGGAGTGTTGACAGGGCTATCTATGGCTACACCTTC	CAWSVDRAIYGYTF